The 10 T cell receptor beta chains below come from one sample, sequenced in a study of T cells in Graves' hyperthyroidism and ophthalmopathy. Researchers took RNA transcripts and amplified the TCR beta CDR3 regions from them. HTBI primers drove first-round RT-PCR of the TCR CDR3. Using its own MiXCR run on the multiplex PCR reads, TCRdb lists one record per CDR3 protein. The sample lists 96,000 or so distinct CDR3 sequences, just over 50% occurring once. Sequences were obtained from blood. These receptors were taken from a middle-aged woman with Graves' hyperthyroidism.

The chain carries TRBV2 and TRBJ2-7, with 16 bases that match TRBD2. Germline values: CDR1 SNHLY, CDR2 FYNNEI. The CDR3 consists of 16 residues. Trimming at V came to 10 bases and at J to 1 base, leaving 7 bases not matched to a gene. CDR3 in DNA: TGTGCCACCAGACAGGGACTAGCGGGAGGGTCCTACGAGCAGTACTTC. This gives the protein CATRQGLAGGSYEQYF.

Concerning this clonotype itself: A much larger clone sits a single nucleotide away, making a read error possible. Lacking the conserved final phenylalanine or tryptophan, this CDR3 likely reflects a read error. CDR3 DNA sequence: TGTGCCAGCAGCCGGGCCGGAGGAGAGACCCAGTACCTC. This translates into CASSRAGGETQYL. The gene calls are TRBV7-9 and TRBJ2-5; D might be TRBD2 (5 bases). Germline lookup yields CDR1 SEHNR and CDR2 FQNEAQ (reference sequence). The CDR3 is 13 amino acids. Deletions cut 5 bases from V and 4 bases from J, with 11 bases between.

This clonotype has a count of ten or more. This chain uses TRBV12-3 or TRBV12-4 with TRBJ1-1; perhaps TRBD1 as D (6 bases). The CDR3 length is 12 residues. V lost 6 bases and J 5 bases, leaving 10 bases between the germline ends. The DNA of the CDR3 is TGTGCCAGCAGCCGGGGGCGAACTGAAGCTTTCTTT. The encoded protein is CASSRGRTEAFF.

This clonotype was picked up a small number of times. At one of its ends the junction is not consistent with the germline gene, which may arise from a read error. The V and J genes are TRBV20-1 and TRBJ2-6; TRBD1 aligns across 10 bases. Germline-derived CDR1 and CDR2 are DFQATT and SNEGSKA (reference sequence). This CDR3 region has 15 residues. The CDR3 here is CSASGVGTGDNVLTF. The CDR3 region has the DNA TGCAGTGCTAGTGGCGTTGGGACAGGGGACAACGTCCTGACTTTC.

This chain links TRBV30 with TRBJ2-2; 11 bases agree with TRBD1. The CDR3 length is 14 residues. Germline CDR1 GTSNPN, CDR2 SVGIG (reference sequence). Unmatched junction bases numbered 4, after V lost 5 bases and J lost 5 bases. The CDR3 spells CAWLDRGRTGELFF. CDR3 coding DNA: TGTGCCTGGCTGGACAGGGGGCGAACCGGGGAGCTGTTTTTT.

The chain couples TRBV7-3 to TRBJ2-7; D call uncertain. This CDR3 spans 20 amino acids. CDR1 is SGHTA, CDR2 FQGTGA, per germline. V shed 1 base and J shed 0 bases, with 25 bases lying between them. The CDR3 region is CASSLRIPGSVGLSSYEQYF. The CDR3 bases are TGTGCCAGCAGCTTAAGAATACCGGGCTCCGTGGGATTAAGCTCCTACGAGCAGTACTTC.

At least ten counts were recorded for this clonotype. The rearrangement uses TRBV7-9 and TRBJ2-7; 9 nucleotides line up with TRBD1. CDR3 length: 14 amino acids. Trimming took 5 bases from V and 3 from J; bases not matched to a gene: 5. Germline assignment: CDR1 SEHNR and CDR2 FQNEAQ (reference sequence). The CDR3 here is CASSHPDRGYEQYF. The CDR3 nucleotides read TGTGCCAGCAGCCACCCGGACAGGGGCTACGAGCAGTACTTC.

Ten or more counts support this clonotype. The rearrangement joins TRBV7-2 to TRBJ1-5, with D perhaps matching TRBD1 (6 bases). CDR1 SGHTA and CDR2 FQGNSA come from the germline V gene. CDR3 length: 15 residues. The germline V and J ends were trimmed by 5 bases and 1 base, with 12 bases remaining between them. The CDR3 here is CASSQQGRSNQPQHF. CDR3 DNA sequence: TGTGCCAGCAGCCAACAGGGACGGAGCAATCAGCCCCAGCATTTT.

This clonotype was recorded many times. The chain is built from TRBV4-1 and TRBJ1-2; D gene unclear. The V end lost 4 bases, the J end lost 4 bases, and 13 bases lay between the germline ends. The CDR3 is 14 residues long. Germline CDR1 is MGHRA and CDR2 is YSYEKL. The CDR3 reads CASSPADILYGYTF. In DNA, the CDR3 is TGCGCCAGCAGCCCCGCAGACATCCTCTATGGCTACACCTTC.

Many counts were recorded for this clonotype. CDR3 residues: CASTSTQGAPAQPQHF. The CDR3 DNA reads TGTGCCAGCACCTCGACCCAGGGGGCACCGGCTCAGCCCCAGCATTTT. V gene TRBV28 combines with J gene TRBJ1-5, with 8 bases matching TRBD1. The length of the CDR3 is 16 residues. CDR1 and CDR2 (germline): MDHEN, SYDVKM. V trimming: 7 bases; J trimming: 6 bases; junction bases outside the gene matches: 14.